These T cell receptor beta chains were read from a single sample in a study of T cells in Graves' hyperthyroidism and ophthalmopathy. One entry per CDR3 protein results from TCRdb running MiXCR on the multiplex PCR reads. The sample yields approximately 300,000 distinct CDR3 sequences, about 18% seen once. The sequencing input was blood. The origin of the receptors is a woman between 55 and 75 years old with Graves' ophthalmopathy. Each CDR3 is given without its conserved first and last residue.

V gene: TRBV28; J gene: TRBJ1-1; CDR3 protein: ASSLRTERSRAF
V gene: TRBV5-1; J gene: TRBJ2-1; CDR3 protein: ASSLAGGANEQF
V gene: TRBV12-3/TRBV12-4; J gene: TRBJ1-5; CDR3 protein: ASSFEWGNQPQH
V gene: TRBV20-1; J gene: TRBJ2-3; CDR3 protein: SAREAGAVNTQY
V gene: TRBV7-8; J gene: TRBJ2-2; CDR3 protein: ASSLVGSSTGELF
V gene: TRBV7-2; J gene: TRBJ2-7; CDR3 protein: ASSRSAGQGSHEQY
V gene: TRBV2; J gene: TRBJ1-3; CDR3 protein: ASSAGSVTSGNTIY
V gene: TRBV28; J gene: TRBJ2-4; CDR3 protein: ASSLGGVENIQY
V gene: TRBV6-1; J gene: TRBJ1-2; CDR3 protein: ASSGYYGYT
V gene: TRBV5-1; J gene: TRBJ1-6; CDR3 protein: ASSAEGQRGNSPLH
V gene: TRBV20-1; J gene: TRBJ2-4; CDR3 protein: SAQRGTAKNIQY
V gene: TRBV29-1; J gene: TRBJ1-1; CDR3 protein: SVAFPKNSSNTEAF
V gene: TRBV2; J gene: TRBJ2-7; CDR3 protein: ASSVYEQY
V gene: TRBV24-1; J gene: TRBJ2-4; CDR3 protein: ATSDPGAQIQY
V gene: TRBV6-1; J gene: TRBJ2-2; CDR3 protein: ASSDRGAGELF
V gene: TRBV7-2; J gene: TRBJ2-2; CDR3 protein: ASSWGTSGRATGELF
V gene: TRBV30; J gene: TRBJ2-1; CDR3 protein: AWSVSGTAVKRQF
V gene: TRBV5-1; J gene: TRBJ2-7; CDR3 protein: ASSFQAGSYEQY
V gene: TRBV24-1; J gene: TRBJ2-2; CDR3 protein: ATRDQRNTGELF
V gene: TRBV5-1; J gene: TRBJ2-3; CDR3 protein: ASSPSFSADTQY
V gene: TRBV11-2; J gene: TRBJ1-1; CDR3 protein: ASSPTRAARNTEAF
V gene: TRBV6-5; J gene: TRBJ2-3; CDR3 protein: ASSYVLSGSADTQY
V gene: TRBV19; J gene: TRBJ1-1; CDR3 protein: ASSITWTDEAF
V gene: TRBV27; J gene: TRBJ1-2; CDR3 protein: ASSTRRQGGNNHYGYT